The T cell receptor beta chain under discussion was sequenced for a study of T cell responses to AZD1222 COVID-19 vaccine. The study, taken as a whole, reports: Among AZD1222 vaccinees, only six or seven were seropositive at baseline. Across spike, vaccine-associated CD4 TCRs were found, dominant at 160-218 and 743-854.

A single count supports this clone. What it binds is not known. Clones were read by immunoSEQ multiplex PCR, and TCRdb kept only the in-frame ones, dropping some. The table records some 140,000 clones, roughly 90% of them present only once. The sample here was peripheral blood, taken on day 0 of AZD1222 vaccination. This TCR derives from an adult in good health.

CDR3 in amino acids: CASSFQGLRNTIYF. Written as DNA, the CDR3 is TGTGCCAGCAGTTTTCAGGGACTCCGAAACACCATATATTTT. The V call is TRBV28, the J call TRBJ1-3; D possibly corresponds to TRBD1 (5 bases). Germline V gene lookup returns CDR1 MDHEN and CDR2 SYDVKM. The length of the CDR3 is 14 residues. Trimming left V 3 bases short and J 5 bases short, with 11 bases between.